The present TCR beta chain was sequenced within a study of early T cells in non-severe SARS-CoV-2 infection. Study-level background: Bulk RNA from unsorted whole blood was sequenced; chains were unpaired. Points from the study as a whole: The matching step, a VDJdb search, favored anti-spike CD8 responses and missed private and CD4 specificities.

This clonotype was recorded many times. Antigen specificity is unknown. The CDR3 sequence is 16 residues long. Per the germline V gene, CDR1 is SGHAT and CDR2 is FQNNGV. V was pared by 4 bases and J by 3 bases, with 6 bases of the junction left unmatched. Individual cDNA molecules were tagged with unique molecular identifiers. One entry per CDR3 protein, called by TCRdb with MiXCR from the 5' RACE reads. Of around 78,000 distinct CDR3 sequences in the sample, about an eighth were seen once. The sequence came from an adult who was a healthcare worker with PCR-confirmed SARS-CoV-2 infection or an uninfected control (not recorded which). The specimen was whole blood. This chain joins TRBV11-2 and TRBJ2-7, with 13 bases fitting TRBD2. The CDR3 here is CASSSPGTSGDYEQYF. The DNA for the CDR3 is TGTGCCAGCAGCTCCCCCGGGACTAGCGGGGACTACGAGCAGTACTTC.